This T cell receptor (beta chain) was retrieved from a study of blood T cell repertoires in COVID-19. In Cohort 3, a recovered donor had either two negative PCRs, clearance, or symptom resolution. The authors' processing: Amplification with reference gene primers provided the estimates of nucleated cell counts. Produced via immunoSEQ multiplex PCR; TCRdb's table is partial and in-frame only. The V and J calls and clone size are taken from that table; D and trimming were inferred from the DNA. The repertoire holds approximately 330,000 clones, with 89% as singletons. The CDR3 has 16 amino acids. V lost 2 bases to trimming and J lost 5 bases, with 15 bases between them. Germline V lookup: CDR1 MNHEY, CDR2 SVGEGT.

J is TRBJ1-4 and V is TRBV6-2 or TRBV6-3, with D possibly matching TRBD1 (5 bases). The sequence was collected from a young woman who had recovered from COVID-19. Sequencing input: PBMCs or T cells enriched from blood (not recorded which). The CDR3 is CASSYLGGPINEKLFF. CDR3 DNA sequence: TGTGCCAGCAGTTACCTCGGGGGACCCATAAATGAAAAACTGTTTTTT.